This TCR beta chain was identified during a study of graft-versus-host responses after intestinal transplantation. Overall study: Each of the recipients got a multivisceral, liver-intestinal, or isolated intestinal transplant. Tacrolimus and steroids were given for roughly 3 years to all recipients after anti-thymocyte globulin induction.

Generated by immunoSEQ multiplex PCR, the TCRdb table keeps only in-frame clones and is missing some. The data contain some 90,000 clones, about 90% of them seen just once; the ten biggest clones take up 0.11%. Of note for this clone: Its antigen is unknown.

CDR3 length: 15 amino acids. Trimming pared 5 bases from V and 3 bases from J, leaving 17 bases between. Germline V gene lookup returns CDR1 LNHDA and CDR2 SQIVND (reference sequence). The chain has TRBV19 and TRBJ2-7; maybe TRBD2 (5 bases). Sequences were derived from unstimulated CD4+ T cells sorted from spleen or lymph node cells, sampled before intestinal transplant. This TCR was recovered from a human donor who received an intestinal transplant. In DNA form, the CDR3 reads TGTGCCAGTAGTCCGTGGGCCGGGGTCGACTACGAGCAGTACTTC. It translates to CASSPWAGVDYEQYF.